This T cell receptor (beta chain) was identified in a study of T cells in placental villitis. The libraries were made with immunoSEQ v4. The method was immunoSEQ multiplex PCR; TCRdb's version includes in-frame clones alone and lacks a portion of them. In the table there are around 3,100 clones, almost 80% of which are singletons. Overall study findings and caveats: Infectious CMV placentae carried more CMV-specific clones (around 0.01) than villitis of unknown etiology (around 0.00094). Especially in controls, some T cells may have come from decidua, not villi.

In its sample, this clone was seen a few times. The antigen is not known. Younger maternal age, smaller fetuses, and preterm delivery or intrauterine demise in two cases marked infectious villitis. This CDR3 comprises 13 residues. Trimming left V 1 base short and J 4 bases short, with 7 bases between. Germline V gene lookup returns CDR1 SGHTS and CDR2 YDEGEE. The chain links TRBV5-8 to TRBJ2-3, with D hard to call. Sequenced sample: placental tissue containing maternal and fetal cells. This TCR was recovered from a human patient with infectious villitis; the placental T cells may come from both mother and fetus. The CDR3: CASSLPQADTQYF. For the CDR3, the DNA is TGTGCCAGCAGCTTGCCCCAGGCAGATACGCAGTATTTT.